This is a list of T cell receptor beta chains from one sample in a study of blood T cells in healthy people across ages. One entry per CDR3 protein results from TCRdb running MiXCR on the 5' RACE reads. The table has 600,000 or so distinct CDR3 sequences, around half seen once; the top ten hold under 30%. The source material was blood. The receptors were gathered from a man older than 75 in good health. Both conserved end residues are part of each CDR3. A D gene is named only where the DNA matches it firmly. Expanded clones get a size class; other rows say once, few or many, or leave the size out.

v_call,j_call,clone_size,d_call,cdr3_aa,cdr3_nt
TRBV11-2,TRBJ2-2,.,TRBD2,CASSPAAGRPTGELFF,TGTGCCAGCAGCCCCGCAGCGGGGAGGCCCACCGGGGAGCTGTTTTTT
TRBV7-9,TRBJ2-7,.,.,CASSLGVQGTEQYF,TGTGCCAGCAGCTTAGGGGTACAGGGGACTGAGCAGTACTTC
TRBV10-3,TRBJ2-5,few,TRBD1,CATQDRSQETQYF,TGTGCCACCCAGGACAGGAGCCAAGAGACCCAGTACTTC
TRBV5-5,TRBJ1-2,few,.,CASSWDPGLSYGYTF,TGTGCCAGCAGCTGGGACCCAGGGCTTAGCTATGGCTACACCTTC
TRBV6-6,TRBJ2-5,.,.,CAGSPQGAGQYF,TGTGCCGGCAGCCCCCAGGGTGCCGGGCAGTACTTC
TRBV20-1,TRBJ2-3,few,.,CSATEGGFADTQYF,TGCAGTGCCACCGAGGGGGGCTTCGCAGATACGCAGTATTTT
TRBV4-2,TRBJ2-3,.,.,CASSPQRGTDTQYF,TGTGCCAGCAGCCCCCAGCGAGGTACAGATACGCAGTATTTT
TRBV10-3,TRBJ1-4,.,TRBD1,CASRDRGTPNEKLFF,TGTGCCTCCCGGGACAGGGGTACTCCTAATGAAAAACTGTTTTTT
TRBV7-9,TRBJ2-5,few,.,CASSNLLRSPRGQYF,TGTGCCAGCAGCAACCTCCTGAGGTCGCCCCGGGGGCAGTACTTC
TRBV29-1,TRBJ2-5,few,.,CSVAAGTGTTQYF,TGCAGCGTCGCGGCAGGGACGGGGACGACCCAGTACTTC
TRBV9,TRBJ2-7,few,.,CASSVGTGVLYEQYF,TGTGCCAGCAGCGTGGGGACCGGGGTTCTTTACGAGCAGTACTTC
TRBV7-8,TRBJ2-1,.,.,CASSLEGLASYEQFF,TGTGCCAGCAGCTTAGAAGGGCTAGCGTCGTATGAGCAGTTCTTC
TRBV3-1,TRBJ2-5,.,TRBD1,CASRLRGRETQYF,TGTGCCAGCAGGCTCAGGGGGCGGGAGACCCAGTACTTC
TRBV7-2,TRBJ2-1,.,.,CASSYSPGEQFF,TGTGCCAGCAGCTACTCCCCCGGGGAGCAGTTCTTC
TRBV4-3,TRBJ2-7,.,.,CASSPRANYEQYF,TGCGCCAGCAGCCCGCGCGCGAACTACGAGCAGTACTTC
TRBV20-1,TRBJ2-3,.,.,CSARREADTQYF,TGCAGTGCCAGAAGGGAGGCAGATACGCAGTATTTT
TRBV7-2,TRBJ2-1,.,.,CASSPGGSNNEQFF,TGTGCCAGCAGCCCAGGAGGTAGCAACAATGAGCAGTTCTTC
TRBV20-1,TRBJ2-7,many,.,CSARYRAGEQYF,TGCAGTGCTAGGTACAGGGCGGGCGAGCAGTACTTC
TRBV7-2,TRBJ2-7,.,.,CASSLGLAGAGKYEQYF,TGTGCCAGCAGCTTAGGGCTCGCAGGAGCGGGTAAATACGAGCAGTACTTC
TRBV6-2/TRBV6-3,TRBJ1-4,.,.,CASSRALTGTNEKLFF,TGTGCCAGCAGTCGGGCCTTGACGGGGACTAATGAAAAACTGTTTTTT
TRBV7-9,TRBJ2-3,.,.,CASSLSPATDTQYF,TGTGCCAGCAGCTTAAGCCCTGCAACAGATACGCAGTATTTT
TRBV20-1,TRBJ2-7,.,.,CSATPRYEQYF,TGCAGTGCTACCCCTAGGTATGAGCAGTACTTC
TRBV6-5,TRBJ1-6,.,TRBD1,CASKLQGATHNSPLHF,TGTGCCAGCAAGCTACAGGGGGCGACCCATAATTCACCCCTCCACTTT
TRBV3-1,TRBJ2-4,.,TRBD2,CASSRRYGASGGAENIQYF,TGTGCCAGCAGCCGACGATACGGGGCTAGCGGGGGGGCCGAAAACATTCAGTACTTC
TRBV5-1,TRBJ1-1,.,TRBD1,CASSLVIGTERNTEAFF,TGCGCCAGCAGCTTGGTGATCGGGACAGAGAGAAACACTGAAGCTTTCTTT
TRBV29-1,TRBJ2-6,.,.,CSVLIPARGANVLTF,TGCAGCGTCCTTATTCCCGCCCGGGGGGCCAACGTCCTGACTTTC
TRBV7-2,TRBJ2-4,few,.,CASGTLGNIQYF,TGTGCCAGCGGGACACTGGGGAACATTCAGTACTTC
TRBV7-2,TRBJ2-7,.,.,CASSLGSARTRVHEQYF,TGTGCCAGCAGCTTAGGATCCGCCCGGACTCGGGTGCACGAGCAGTACTTC
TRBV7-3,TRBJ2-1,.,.,CASSLAGMYNEQFF,TGTGCCAGCAGCTTAGCGGGGATGTACAATGAGCAGTTCTTC
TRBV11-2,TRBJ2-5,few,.,CASSLDGQDQETQYF,TGTGCCAGCAGCTTAGATGGGCAGGATCAAGAGACCCAGTACTTC
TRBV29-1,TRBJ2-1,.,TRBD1,CSVVLRQGAQNEQFF,TGCAGCGTTGTGTTGAGGCAGGGGGCGCAGAATGAGCAGTTCTTC
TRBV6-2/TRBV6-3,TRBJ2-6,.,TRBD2,CASRGGLAGEYSGANVLTF,TGTGCCAGCAGAGGTGGACTAGCGGGAGAGTATTCTGGGGCCAACGTCCTGACTTTC
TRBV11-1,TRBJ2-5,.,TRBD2,CASSPGTSEQTQYF,TGTGCCAGCAGCCCTGGGACTAGTGAGCAGACCCAGTACTTC
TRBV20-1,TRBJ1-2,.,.,CSARTLYGYTF,TGCAGTGCCAGGACCCTCTATGGCTACACCTTC